These 27 T cell receptor beta chains originate from one sample sequenced in a study of blood T cell repertoires in COVID-19. Assay: immunoSEQ multiplex PCR; the TCRdb copy retains only in-frame clones and omits some. Of fewer than 70,000 clones in the sample, about 90% were seen once. The specimen was peripheral blood. The receptors come from a man aged 55 to 69 with active or convalescent COVID-19.

This sequence joins TRBV9 and TRBJ2-5, with TRBD2 matching 12 bases. The CDR3 sequence is 16 residues long. The ends lost 2 bases at V and 1 base at J; junction bases unmatched: 3. Germline V gene data show CDR1 as SGDLS and CDR2 as YYNGEE. CDR3 in amino acids: CASSVLAGGTQETQYF. In nucleotides, the CDR3 is TGTGCCAGCAGCGTTCTAGCGGGGGGGACCCAAGAGACCCAGTACTTC.

Points on this clone: One junction end disagrees with the germline gene, perhaps due to a read error. This chain joins TRBV11-3 and TRBJ2-1; a possible D gene is TRBD1 (5 bases). Germline lookup yields CDR1 SGHNT and CDR2 YENEEA. The CDR3 has 13 residues. The CDR3 region has the DNA TGTGCCAGCAGCATAGACAGTTACAATGAGCAGTTCTTC. Amino acid sequence: CASSIDSYNEQFF. Complete variable domain (other parts from reference TRBV11-3 and TRBJ2-1): EAGVVQSPRYKIIEKKQPVAFWCNPISGHNTLYWYLQNLGQGPELLIRYENEEAVDDSQLPKDRFSAERLKGVDSTLKIQPAELGDSAVYLCASSIDSYNEQFFGPGTRLTVL.

CDR3 bases: TGTGCCAGCACCGGGGGGCTATCATCGGCAGATACGCAGTATTTT. Translation gives CASTGGLSSADTQYF. V gene TRBV7-6 combines with J gene TRBJ2-3, with D possibly TRBD2 on 7 matching bases. Between the trimmed V and J ends, which lost 7 bases and 4 bases, there was a span of 18 bases. This CDR3 comprises 15 residues. Germline-derived CDR1 and CDR2 are SGHVS and FNYEAQ.

The chain recombines TRBV25-1 with TRBJ2-3; 7 nucleotides align to TRBD1. Germline CDR1 MGHDK, CDR2 SYGVNS. After removal of 4 bases from V and 5 bases from J, the junction contained 6 bases not matched to a gene. The CDR3 is 14 amino acids. This chain's CDR3 is CASSARDRKDTQYF. CDR3 nucleotide sequence: TGTGCCAGCAGTGCCCGGGACAGAAAAGATACGCAGTATTTT.

The genes are TRBV27 and TRBJ1-2; D unresolved. The V gene lost 4 bases and the J gene lost 8 bases, with 11 bases spanning the gap. The germline V gene has CDR1 MNHEY and CDR2 SMNVEV (reference sequence). The CDR3 spans 12 residues. In DNA, the CDR3 is TGTGCCAGCAGTTCTCCCCGAGAGGGCTACACCTTC. Translation: CASSSPREGYTF.

The chain employs TRBV7-2 and TRBJ2-2; 8 bases line up with TRBD1. CDR1 SGHTA and CDR2 FQGNSA come from the germline V gene. The junction had 9 bases not matched to a gene; V was cut back by 3 bases and J by 6 bases. This CDR3 has 16 amino acids. The CDR3 spells CASSFAGDRYSGELFF. CDR3 in DNA: TGTGCCAGCAGCTTCGCTGGGGACAGGTATTCCGGGGAGCTGTTTTTT.

The rearrangement links TRBV5-1 to TRBJ1-2; D gene unclear. Trimming took off 0 bases at V and 8 bases at J, with 11 bases between the two ends. This CDR3 has 13 amino acids. CDR1 SGHRS and CDR2 YFSETQ come from the germline V gene. The CDR3 loop reads CASSLDRGSGYTF. CDR3 sequence (DNA): TGCGCCAGCAGCTTGGACCGGGGATCCGGCTACACCTTC.

This clone has a handful of counts. The chain uses TRBV9 and TRBJ1-6, with 8 bases fitting TRBD1. Germline trimming cut 3 bases from V and 8 bases from J; bases unmatched to any gene: 4. In germline, CDR1 is SGDLS, CDR2 YYNGEE. The CDR3 runs to 14 residues. CDR3 bases: TGTGCCAGCAGCGCAGGGGGCGCGGATTCACCCCTCCACTTT. Translated, it gives CASSAGGADSPLHF.

The chain carries TRBV19 and TRBJ2-4; 8 bases match TRBD1. The J segment lost 0 bases and the V segment lost 5 bases, leaving 9 bases of the junction unmatched. The CDR3 runs 17 residues. In germline, CDR1 is LNHDA, CDR2 SQIVND (reference sequence). This CDR3 reads CASSPGTGDLAKNIQYF. The CDR3 DNA reads TGTGCCAGTAGTCCAGGGACAGGAGACTTAGCCAAAAACATTCAGTACTTC.

The count of this clone is one. The rearrangement joins TRBV19 to TRBJ1-4; 9 bases agree with TRBD1. The CDR3 contains 13 residues. Germline CDR1 is LNHDA and CDR2 is SQIVND (reference sequence). Unmatched junction bases numbered 9, after V lost 5 bases and J lost 14 bases. For the CDR3, the DNA is TGTGCCAGTAGTTCCCGGGACAGGGTTGATCTGTTTTTT. This translates into CASSSRDRVDLFF.

The V and J genes are TRBV6-5 and TRBJ1-3; D gene ambiguous. V was clipped by 6 bases and J by 2 bases, with 11 bases between them. The germline gives CDR1 MNHEY, CDR2 SVGAGI. The CDR3 spans 14 residues. The CDR3 DNA sequence: TGTGCCAGCAGAGCTCCCGGGGCTGGAAACACCATATATTTT. As protein: CASRAPGAGNTIYF.

The gene calls are TRBV27 and TRBJ1-5; 8 bases fit TRBD1. Germline V lookup: CDR1 MNHEY, CDR2 SMNVEV (reference sequence). The CDR3 is 15 amino acids. Germline trimming cut 5 bases from V and 4 bases from J; bases unmatched to any gene: 7. CDR3 loop: CASSRTGNGNQPQHF. CDR3 nucleotide sequence: TGTGCCAGCAGTAGGACAGGGAATGGTAATCAGCCCCAGCATTTT.

The chain employs TRBV7-3 and TRBJ1-2, with a weak D call TRBD1 (5 bases). CDR1 is SGHTA, CDR2 FQGTGA, per germline. This CDR3 contains 13 residues. V was shortened by 1 base and J by 2 bases, with 5 bases between the two germline ends. The DNA of the CDR3 is TGTGCCAGCAGCTTAAAGGGGAACTATGGCTACACCTTC. This codes for CASSLKGNYGYTF.

The chain employs TRBV7-9 and TRBJ1-3, with D hard to call. The V end lost 7 bases, the J end lost 6 bases, and 19 bases lay between the germline ends. The CDR3 is 15 amino acids. Germline V lookup: CDR1 SEHNR, CDR2 FQNEAQ (reference sequence). The CDR3 coding sequence is TGTGCCAGCACCATAGGCGGAGCTTCGGAAAACACCATATATTTT. This gives the protein CASTIGGASENTIYF.

In this sample, this clone turned up once. The V and J genes are TRBV27 and TRBJ1-6; the match to TRBD1 covers 12 bases. V lost 6 bases to trimming and J lost 5 bases; unmatched junction nucleotides: 11. The CDR3 extends over 18 amino acids. The germline CDR1 and CDR2 sequences are MNHEY and SMNVEV (reference sequence). The CDR3 DNA reads as TGTGCCAGCAGATCCGGGACAGGGGGCAGAGTTGATAATTCACCCCTCCACTTT. Translated, it gives CASRSGTGGRVDNSPLHF.

V is TRBV19 and J is TRBJ2-1, with D perhaps TRBD2 (5 bases). The V end was cut by 0 bases, the J end by 1 base, with 10 bases between. The CDR3 contains 16 residues. Germline CDR1 and CDR2: LNHDA and SQIVND (reference sequence). CDR3 DNA: TGTGCCAGTAGTATAGAGGGAGCCCCTTCCTACAATGAGCAGTTCTTC. This gives the protein CASSIEGAPSYNEQFF.

This clone was detected only once. This chain's CDR3 is CASRPGRTDNSPLHF. The CDR3 DNA reads TGTGCCAGCAGACCAGGGAGGACGGATAATTCACCCCTCCACTTT. The rearrangement links TRBV6-5 to TRBJ1-6; possibly TRBD1 for D (5 bases). V dropped 6 bases and J dropped 5 bases, with 14 bases sitting between them. The germline gives CDR1 MNHEY, CDR2 SVGAGI. CDR3 size: 15 residues.

V gene TRBV28 combines with J gene TRBJ1-2, with 10 bases lining up with TRBD1. Germline CDR1 and CDR2: MDHEN and SYDVKM. The CDR3 is made up of 13 amino acids. J lost 8 bases, V lost 10 bases, and 10 bases had no gene match. The DNA for the CDR3 is TGTGCCATACACCGGGACAGGGGCTCGGGCTACACCTTC. Encoded protein: CAIHRDRGSGYTF.

CDR3 sequence: CASSQQGNTGELFF. In DNA form, the CDR3 reads TGCGCCAGCAGCCAACAGGGGAACACCGGGGAGCTGTTTTTT. The chain has TRBV4-3 and TRBJ2-2, with D perhaps matching TRBD1 (5 bases). Germline V CDR1 and CDR2: LGHNA, YSLEER. The CDR3 runs 14 residues. Deletions cut 2 bases from V and 1 base from J, with 5 bases between.

V gene TRBV7-2 combines with J gene TRBJ2-1, with D tentatively TRBD1 (5 bases). CDR3 length: 14 amino acids. V was clipped by 5 bases and J by 4 bases, with 12 bases between them. Germline V gene data show CDR1 as SGHTA and CDR2 as FQGNSA. CDR3: CASSLLQGYNEQFF. In DNA form, the CDR3 reads TGTGCCAGCAGCCTACTGCAGGGATACAATGAGCAGTTCTTC.

The chain has TRBV18 and TRBJ2-1; 8 nucleotides agree with TRBD2. The V and J ends lost 4 bases and 8 bases, in that order; junction bases with no gene match: 10. Germline CDR1 and CDR2: KGHSH and LQKENI. The CDR3 runs 15 residues. CDR3 sequence reads: CASSLGTRPGHEQFF. CDR3 nucleotide sequence: TGTGCCAGCTCACTAGGGACTAGACCAGGGCATGAGCAGTTCTTC.

The J gene is TRBJ1-4, the V gene TRBV14, with a possible D match to TRBD1 (5 bases). The CDR3 is 13 residues long. The germline gives CDR1 SGHDN, CDR2 FVKESK. V lost 1 base to trimming and J lost 10 bases, with 10 bases between them. The CDR3 DNA is TGTGCCAGCAGCCAAGCCTGGAGGGGAAAACTGTTTTTT. Translating it yields CASSQAWRGKLFF. The full variable domain, in which reference TRBV14 and TRBJ1-4 provide the parts outside the CDR3, is EAGVTQFPSHSVIEKGQTVTLRCDPISGHDNLYWYRRVMGKEIKFLLHFVKESKQDESGMPNNRFLAERTGGTYSTLKVQPAELEDSGVYFCASSQAWRGKLFFGSGTQLSVL.

The CDR3 DNA reads TGTGCCAGCTCAGAACGGGACAGGGGTGGCGAGCAGTACTTC. It codes for CASSERDRGGEQYF. This rearrangement joins TRBV18 to TRBJ2-7; 10 nucleotides line up with TRBD1. Germline loops: CDR1 KGHSH, CDR2 LQKENI. This CDR3 spans 14 amino acids. V lost 5 bases and J lost 6; bases outside the gene matches: 7.

The chain joins TRBV6-1 to TRBJ2-1; 8 bases line up with TRBD1. Germline-derived CDR1 and CDR2 are MNHNS and SASEGT. Unmatched junction bases numbered 11, after V lost 1 base and J lost 9 bases. This CDR3 contains 16 residues. CDR3 sequence (DNA): TGTGCCAGCAGTGAAGGACTCAGGGGGCAGCAGGGTGAGCAGTTCTTC. This sequence encodes CASSEGLRGQQGEQFF.

In its sample, this clone was seen once. CDR3 DNA: TGCGCCAGCCATAAGGGACAGACTAACTATGGCTACACCTTC. Residues: CASHKGQTNYGYTF. This sequence joins TRBV5-1 and TRBJ1-2, with 7 bases identical to TRBD1. Germline V CDR1 and CDR2: SGHRS, YFSETQ. The CDR3 covers 14 residues. Germline trimming cut 7 bases from V and 0 bases from J; bases unmatched to any gene: 6. Full variable domain (outside the CDR3, taken from reference TRBV5-1 and TRBJ1-2): KAGVTQTPRYLIKTRGQQVTLSCSPISGHRSVSWYQQTPGQGLQFLFEYFSETQRNKGNFPGRFSGRQFSNSRSEMNVSTLELGDSALYLCASHKGQTNYGYTFGSGTRLTVV.

The chain joins TRBV3-1 (or the pseudogene TRBV3-2) to TRBJ2-5; D perhaps matches TRBD1 (5 bases). The germline gives CDR1 LGHDT, CDR2 YNNKEL (reference sequence). The ends were cut back, 0 bases at V and 7 bases at J, with 18 bases in the middle. This CDR3 has 16 amino acids. CDR3 loop: CASSQDPIGPTGTQYF. In nucleotides, the CDR3 is TGTGCCAGCAGCCAAGATCCAATCGGACCCACAGGGACCCAGTACTTC.

This clone was counted only a few times. This rearrangement joins TRBV7-7 to TRBJ2-2, with 10 bases that match TRBD2. The germline gives CDR1 SSHAT, CDR2 FNYEAQ (reference sequence). The V and J ends lost 2 bases and 7 bases, in that order; junction bases with no gene match: 13. The CDR3 has 18 amino acids. For the CDR3, the DNA is TGTGCCAGCAGCTTAAAGGCTTCGGGGCTAGCGGGAGACGGGGAGCTGTTTTTT. Residues: CASSLKASGLAGDGELFF.